The 18 T cell receptor beta chains below come from one sample, sequenced in a study of early T cells in non-severe SARS-CoV-2 infection. MiXCR, run by TCRdb on the 5' RACE reads, gives a single entry per CDR3 protein. The repertoire consists of about 26,000 distinct CDR3 sequences, with roughly 4% occurring once and the leading ten covering 6.2%. Material: whole blood. The receptors come from an adult who was a healthcare worker with PCR-confirmed SARS-CoV-2 infection or an uninfected control (not recorded which).

This clonotype came up many times. The J gene is TRBJ2-5, the V gene TRBV5-1; a weak D match, TRBD2 (5 bases). This CDR3 has 14 amino acids. From germline, CDR1 is SGHRS and CDR2 YFSETQ. The V gene lost 0 bases and the J gene lost 3 bases, with 9 bases spanning the gap. Here the CDR3 DNA reads TGCGCCAGCAGCTTGGGGGGAGCCGAAGAGACCCAGTACTTC. It encodes CASSLGGAEETQYF.

This clonotype was detected many times. CDR3 sequence: CASSRGGRQFF. For the CDR3, the DNA is TGTGCCAGCAGCCGGGGCGGGAGGCAGTTCTTC. The chain recombines TRBV3-1 with TRBJ2-1; 7 positions agree with TRBD2. Germline loops: CDR1 LGHDT, CDR2 YNNKEL (reference sequence). The CDR3 totals 11 residues. V shed 4 bases and J 12 bases; nucleotides not matched to a gene: 3.

This clonotype has a count of ten or more. The J gene is TRBJ1-1, the V gene TRBV5-1, with TRBD1 identical over 10 bases. In germline, CDR1 is SGHRS, CDR2 YFSETQ. This CDR3 region has 15 residues. After removal of 4 bases from V and 5 bases from J, the junction contained 8 bases not matched to a gene. The CDR3 region has the DNA TGCGCCAGCAGCCCGTTAGGGACAGGGGTTACTGAAGCTTTCTTT. As protein: CASSPLGTGVTEAFF. The complete variable domain, with remaining parts taken from reference TRBV5-1 and TRBJ1-1, reads KAGVTQTPRYLIKTRGQQVTLSCSPISGHRSVSWYQQTPGQGLQFLFEYFSETQRNKGNFPGRFSGRQFSNSRSEMNVSTLELGDSALYLCASSPLGTGVTEAFFGQGTRLTVV.

This clonotype was counted ten times or more. The V call is TRBV2, the J call TRBJ2-2; a possible D gene is TRBD1 (6 bases). The V gene's germline CDR1 is SNHLY and CDR2 FYNNEI. The ends were cut back, 0 bases at V and 8 bases at J, with 22 bases in the middle. The CDR3 has 18 residues. The CDR3 DNA is TGTGCCAGCAGTGAAGCCCATTACAGGGCCGTAACTCGGGGGGAGCTGTTTTTT. As protein: CASSEAHYRAVTRGELFF. The full variable domain, in which reference TRBV2 and TRBJ2-2 provide the parts outside the CDR3, is EPEVTQTPSHQVTQMGQEVILRCVPISNHLYFYWYRQILGQKVEFLVSFYNNEISEKSEIFDDQFSVERPDGSNFTLKIRSTKLEDSAMYFCASSEAHYRAVTRGELFFGEGSRLTVL.

This clonotype has ten or more counts. The gene calls are TRBV27 and TRBJ2-1, with D maybe TRBD1 (5 bases). The germline V gene has CDR1 MNHEY and CDR2 SMNVEV (reference sequence). CDR3 length: 13 amino acids. Between the trimmed V and J ends, which lost 2 bases and 6 bases, there was a span of 8 bases. CDR3 DNA: TGTGCCAGCAGTTTAGTAGGGGTCAATGAGCAGTTCTTC. Translated: CASSLVGVNEQFF.

This clonotype was recorded at least ten times. The V call is TRBV13, the J call TRBJ1-2, with a weak D call TRBD1 (5 bases). Germline assignment: CDR1 PRHDT and CDR2 FYEKMQ (reference sequence). V lost 5 bases and J 5 bases, leaving 24 bases between the germline ends. This CDR3 has 17 amino acids. CDR3 amino acids: CASSDSRQGRGLYGYTF. In DNA form, the CDR3 reads TGTGCCAGCAGCGACTCCCGCCAGGGTCGCGGACTTTATGGCTACACCTTC.

This clonotype has more than one count but fewer than ten. This chain links TRBV7-9 with TRBJ2-3; a possible D gene is TRBD1 (6 bases). CDR1 SEHNR and CDR2 FQNEAQ come from the germline V gene (reference sequence). The V end was cut by 3 bases, the J end by 2 bases, with 12 bases between. This CDR3 is 15 amino acids long. CDR3 sequence reads: CASSFGQSHTDTQYF. CDR3 in DNA: TGTGCCAGCAGCTTTGGACAGAGCCACACAGATACGCAGTATTTT.

This clonotype was seen ten or more times. The chain combines TRBV4-3 with TRBJ2-3, with D perhaps assigned TRBD1 or TRBD2 (7 bases each). Looked up from germline, CDR1 is LGHNA and CDR2 is YSLEER. The CDR3 runs 17 residues. V was shortened by 0 bases and J by 4 bases, with 17 bases between the two germline ends. The CDR3 region is CASSQDRGRGQPDTQYF. DNA of the CDR3: TGCGCCAGCAGCCAAGATAGGGGGAGGGGGCAGCCAGATACGCAGTATTTT.

In its sample, this clonotype was seen many times. V and J are TRBV18 and TRBJ1-4; D remains ambiguous. This CDR3 contains 13 residues. Germline assignment: CDR1 KGHSH and CDR2 LQKENI. The V end lost 6 bases, the J end lost 8 bases, and 13 bases lay between the germline ends. This chain's CDR3 is CASSRSGSEKLFF. In DNA form, the CDR3 reads TGTGCCAGCTCCCGGTCCGGGAGCGAAAAACTGTTTTTT.

The chain recombines TRBV12-3 or TRBV12-4 with TRBJ1-2; unclear D gene. Trimming took off 2 bases at V and 0 bases at J, with 13 bases between the two ends. The CDR3 consists of 16 residues. CDR3: CASSLLRLEANYGYTF. CDR3 sequence (DNA): TGTGCCAGCAGTTTACTCCGATTGGAGGCTAACTATGGCTACACCTTC.

In this sample, this clonotype turned up many times. This chain connects TRBV6-2 or TRBV6-3 to TRBJ2-7, with a possible D match to TRBD2 (7 bases). Germline V CDR1 and CDR2: MNHEY, SVGEGT. Trimming shortened V by 8 bases and J by 8 bases, and 19 bases separated the two germline ends. This CDR3 has 13 residues. The CDR3 sequence is CASLIPPGGQQYF. The CDR3 bases are TGTGCCAGCCTAATACCCCCCGGGGGGCAGCAGTACTTC.

This sequence joins TRBV20-1 and TRBJ1-1; TRBD1 agrees at 10 bases. Germline loops: CDR1 DFQATT, CDR2 SNEGSKA (reference sequence). V shed 6 bases and J 6 bases; nucleotides not matched to a gene: 10. This CDR3 contains 14 residues. The CDR3 sequence: CSASRQGAFAEAFF. CDR3 sequence (DNA): TGCAGTGCGTCTAGACAGGGGGCATTCGCTGAAGCTTTCTTT.

This chain uses TRBV6-4 with TRBJ2-1, with unresolved D. V was pared by 0 bases and J by 6 bases, with 6 bases between. The CDR3 totals 13 residues. Germline CDR1 reads MRHNA; CDR2 reads SNTAGT. DNA for the CDR3: TGTGCCAGCAGTGACTCGAAGGGCAATGAGCAGTTCTTC. Encoded protein: CASSDSKGNEQFF.

This clonotype appeared many times. The chain links TRBV25-1 to TRBJ2-5; D possibly matches TRBD1 or TRBD2 (7 bases each). The CDR3 is 14 amino acids. The V end lost 5 bases, the J end lost 4 bases, and 14 bases lay between the germline ends. In germline, CDR1 is MGHDK, CDR2 SYGVNS. The CDR3 DNA sequence: TGTGCCAGCAGTAATCAGGGGGGGCGAGAGACCCAGTACTTC. Translation: CASSNQGGRETQYF.

Comments on this clonotype: A read error is possible here, since a much larger clone lies one base away. CDR3 nucleotides: TGCAGTGCTAGATCGGTCGATACGCAGTATTTT. Residues: CSARSVDTQYF. V is TRBV20-1 and J is TRBJ2-3; D gene uncertain. The CDR3 totals 11 residues. V was trimmed by 2 bases and J by 6 bases, leaving 6 bases between them. The germline V gene has CDR1 DFQATT and CDR2 SNEGSKA (reference sequence).

This clonotype was seen ten or more times. The J gene is TRBJ2-3, the V gene TRBV6-5; D is uncertain. Germline CDR1 MNHEY, CDR2 SVGAGI. The V end was cut by 2 bases, the J end by 0 bases, with 12 bases between. This CDR3 contains 16 residues. CDR3: CASSYVPVPSTDTQYF. In nucleotides, the CDR3 is TGTGCCAGCAGTTACGTCCCTGTGCCTAGCACAGATACGCAGTATTTT.

Written as DNA, the CDR3 is TGCAGTGCTAGAGCTATACCGATAGGGCTGGTGGCCAAAAACATTCAGTACTTC. Translating it yields CSARAIPIGLVAKNIQYF. This chain uses TRBV20-1 with TRBJ2-4; no clear D gene. V gave up 1 base and J gave up 1 base, with 20 bases separating them. Per germline, CDR1 DFQATT and CDR2 SNEGSKA (reference sequence). There are 18 residues in the CDR3.

This clonotype was counted at least ten times. V usage is TRBV28 and J usage is TRBJ1-4; no clear D gene. The CDR3 is 15 residues long. Germline CDR1 and CDR2: MDHEN and SYDVKM. Trimming stripped 8 bases from V and 2 bases from J, with 15 bases between. CDR3 loop: CASSPLARTNEKLFF. In nucleotides, the CDR3 is TGTGCCAGCTCCCCTCTTGCCCGCACTAATGAAAAACTGTTTTTT.